The 4 T cell receptor beta chains reported below all come from one sample, sequenced in a study of blood T cell repertoires in COVID-19. Repertoires were generated with immunoSEQ multiplex PCR, while TCRdb's copy carries only in-frame clones and drops some. Of roughly 130,000 clones listed, about four fifths are singletons. The sample consisted of PBMCs or T cells enriched from blood (not recorded which). The receptors were gathered from a woman in her thirties who had recovered from COVID-19.

This chain links TRBV28 with TRBJ2-5; possible D gene TRBD1, 6 bases. The CDR3 sequence is 15 residues long. CDR1 MDHEN and CDR2 SYDVKM come from the germline V gene. Trimming cost V 6 bases and J 0 bases, with 14 bases left between them. The CDR3 protein is CASSPGTPYQETQYF. In nucleotides, the CDR3 is TGTGCCAGCAGCCCAGGGACACCGTACCAAGAGACCCAGTACTTC.

The table lists this clone with a few counts. The J gene is TRBJ2-3, the V gene TRBV4-1; TRBD2 matches at 11 bases. V shed 0 bases, J shed 2 bases, and the junction held 1 base outside the gene matches. The CDR3 consists of 16 residues. The germline CDR1 and CDR2 sequences are MGHRA and YSYEKL. The CDR3 DNA follows: TGCGCCAGCAGCCAAGAGGGACTAGCGGCCACAGATACGCAGTATTTT. It yields the protein CASSQEGLAATDTQYF.

V is TRBV19 and J is TRBJ1-1; maybe TRBD1 (5 bases). The CDR3 has 14 amino acids. V lost 5 bases and J lost 1, with 11 bases in between. Germline V gives CDR1 LNHDA, CDR2 SQIVND (reference sequence). The CDR3 reads CASSHDRRNTEAFF. DNA for the CDR3: TGTGCCAGTAGTCACGACAGACGGAACACTGAAGCTTTCTTT.

V and J are TRBV19 and TRBJ2-4; the match to TRBD2 covers 9 bases. This CDR3 spans 15 amino acids. In germline, CDR1 is LNHDA, CDR2 SQIVND (reference sequence). The V gene end was trimmed by 5 bases and the J gene end by 4 bases; junction bases not matched to a gene: 6. CDR3 nucleotide sequence: TGTGCCAGTAGTCTTCAGACTAGCGGTAAAAACATTCAGTACTTC. This encodes CASSLQTSGKNIQYF.